Many counts were recorded for the clone carrying this T cell receptor beta chain. These data are taken from a study of T cells in Graves' hyperthyroidism and ophthalmopathy. The investigators amplified TCR beta CDR3 regions from RNA transcripts. HTBI primers drove first-round RT-PCR of the TCR CDR3. TCRdb re-derived calls from the multiplex PCR reads in MiXCR, one entry per CDR3 protein. The table lists approximately 410,000 distinct CDR3 sequences, roughly 15% of them singletons. The CDR3 loop spans 13 amino acids. The V and J ends lost 4 bases and 3 bases respectively, with 9 bases between them. The germline gives CDR1 SGHTA, CDR2 FQGTGA.

The receptor was derived from a young woman with Graves' hyperthyroidism. The chain couples TRBV7-3 to TRBJ1-1; D is undetermined. The sample consisted of blood. CDR3 in amino acids: CASSSIRDTEAFF. CDR3 nucleotides: TGTGCCAGCAGCTCGATACGGGACACTGAAGCTTTCTTT.